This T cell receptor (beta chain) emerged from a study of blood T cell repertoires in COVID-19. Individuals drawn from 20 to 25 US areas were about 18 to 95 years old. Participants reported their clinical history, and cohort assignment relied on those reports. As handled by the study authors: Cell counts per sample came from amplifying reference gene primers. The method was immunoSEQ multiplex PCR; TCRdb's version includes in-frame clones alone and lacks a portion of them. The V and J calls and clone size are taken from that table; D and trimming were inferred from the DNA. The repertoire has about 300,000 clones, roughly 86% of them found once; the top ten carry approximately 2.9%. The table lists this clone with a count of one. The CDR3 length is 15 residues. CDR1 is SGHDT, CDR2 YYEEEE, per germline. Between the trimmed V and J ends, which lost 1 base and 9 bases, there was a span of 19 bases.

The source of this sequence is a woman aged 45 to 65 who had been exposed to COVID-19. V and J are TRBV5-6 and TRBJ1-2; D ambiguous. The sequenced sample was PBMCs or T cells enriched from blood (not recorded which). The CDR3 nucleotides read TGTGCCAGCAGCTTGAGTGGATTGACGGAGTCTCGCTACACCTTC. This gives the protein CASSLSGLTESRYTF.